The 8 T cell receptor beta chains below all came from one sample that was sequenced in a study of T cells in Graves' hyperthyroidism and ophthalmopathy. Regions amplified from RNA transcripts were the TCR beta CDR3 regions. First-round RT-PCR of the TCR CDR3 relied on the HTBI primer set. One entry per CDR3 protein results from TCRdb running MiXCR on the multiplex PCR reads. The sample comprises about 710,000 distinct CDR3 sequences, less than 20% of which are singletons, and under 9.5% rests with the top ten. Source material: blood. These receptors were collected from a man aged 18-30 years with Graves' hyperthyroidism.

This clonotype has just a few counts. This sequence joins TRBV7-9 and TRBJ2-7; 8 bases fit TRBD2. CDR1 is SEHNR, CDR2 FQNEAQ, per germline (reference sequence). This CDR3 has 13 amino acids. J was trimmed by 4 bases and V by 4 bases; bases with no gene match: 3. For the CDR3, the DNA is TGTGCCAGCAGCTCAGGGACTAGGTACGAGCAGTACTTC. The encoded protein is CASSSGTRYEQYF.

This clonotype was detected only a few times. The CDR3 nucleotides are TGCAGTGCTAGCGGGGGACGGAACATTCAGTACTTC. Encoded protein: CSASGGRNIQYF. The chain carries TRBV20-1 and TRBJ2-4; a weak D match, TRBD2 (6 bases). The CDR3 runs 12 residues. Germline values: CDR1 DFQATT, CDR2 SNEGSKA (reference sequence). The V end lost 3 bases, the J end lost 7 bases, and 10 bases lay between the germline ends.

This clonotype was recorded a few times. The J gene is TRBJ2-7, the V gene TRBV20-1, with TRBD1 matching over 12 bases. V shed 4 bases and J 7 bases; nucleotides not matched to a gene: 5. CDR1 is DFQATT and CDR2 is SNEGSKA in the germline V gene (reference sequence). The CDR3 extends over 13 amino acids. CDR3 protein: CSATGQGASEQYF. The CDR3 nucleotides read TGCAGTGCTACGGGACAGGGGGCGAGTGAGCAGTACTTC.

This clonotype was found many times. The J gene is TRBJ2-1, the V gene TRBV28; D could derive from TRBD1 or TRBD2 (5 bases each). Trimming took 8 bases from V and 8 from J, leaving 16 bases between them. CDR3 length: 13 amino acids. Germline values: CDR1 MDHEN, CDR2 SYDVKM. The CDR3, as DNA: TGTGCCAGCCGATGGAGGTTGGGGGATGAGCAGTTCTTC. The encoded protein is CASRWRLGDEQFF. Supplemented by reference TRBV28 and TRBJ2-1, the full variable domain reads DVKVTQSSRYLVKRTGEKVFLECVQDMDHENMFWYRQDPGLGLRLIYFSYDVKMKEKGDIPEGYSVSREKKERFSLILESASTNQTSMYLCASRWRLGDEQFFGPGTRLTVL.

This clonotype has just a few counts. CDR3 loop: CASSERALYEVNSPLHF. CDR3 bases: TGTGCCAGCAGTGAACGGGCCCTCTACGAGGTTAATTCACCCCTCCACTTT. This sequence joins TRBV6-1 and TRBJ1-6, with D unclear. Germline lookup yields CDR1 MNHNS and CDR2 SASEGT. The CDR3 runs to 17 residues. V gave up 2 bases and J gave up 6 bases, with 17 bases separating them.

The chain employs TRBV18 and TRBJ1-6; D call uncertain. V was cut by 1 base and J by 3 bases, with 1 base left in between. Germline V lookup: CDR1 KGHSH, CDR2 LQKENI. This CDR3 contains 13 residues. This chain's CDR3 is CASSPRYNSPLHF. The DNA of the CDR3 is TGTGCCAGCTCACCACGCTATAATTCACCCCTCCACTTT.

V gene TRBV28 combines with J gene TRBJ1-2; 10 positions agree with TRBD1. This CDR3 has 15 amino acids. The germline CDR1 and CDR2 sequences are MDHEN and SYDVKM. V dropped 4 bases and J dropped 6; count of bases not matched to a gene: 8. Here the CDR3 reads CASSSQGTGVHGYTF. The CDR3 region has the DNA TGTGCCAGCAGTTCCCAAGGGACAGGGGTTCATGGCTACACCTTC.

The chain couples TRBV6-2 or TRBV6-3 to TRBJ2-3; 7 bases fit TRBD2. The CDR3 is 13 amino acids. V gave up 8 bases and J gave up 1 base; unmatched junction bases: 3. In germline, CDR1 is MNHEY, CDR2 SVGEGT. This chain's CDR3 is CASGTSGTDTQYF. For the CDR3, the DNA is TGTGCCAGCGGAACTAGCGGCACAGATACGCAGTATTTT.